The next 6 T cell receptor beta chains were all read from a single sample in a study of T cell repertoires in cytomegalovirus infection. TCRdb called the reads again in MiXCR, with one record for every CDR3 protein. Of about 350,000 distinct CDR3 sequences in the sample, approximately 35% were seen once. Antigens of these TCRs are unknown. The input for sequencing was cultured PBMCs, taken from culture after CMV antigen stimulation. These receptors came from a human donor in good health (CMV status not recorded). Some clones in this sample may be carry-over from other donors' samples.

V gene TRBV6-4 combines with J gene TRBJ1-1; D call uncertain. This CDR3 spans 15 amino acids. V lost 2 bases and J lost 0, with 10 bases in between. In germline, CDR1 is MRHNA, CDR2 SNTAGT. The CDR3 coding sequence is TGTGCCAGCAGTGACACGGTGATTCTGAACACTGAAGCTTTCTTT. It yields the protein CASSDTVILNTEAFF.

The genes are TRBV6-5 and TRBJ1-1; D uncertain. This CDR3 comprises 15 residues. V was shortened by 5 bases and J by 1 base, with 14 bases between the two germline ends. The germline gives CDR1 MNHEY, CDR2 SVGAGI. The chain's CDR3 is CASSPRYNKNTEAFF. CDR3 sequence (DNA): TGTGCCAGCAGTCCCAGGTACAACAAGAACACTGAAGCTTTCTTT.

The chain combines TRBV28 with TRBJ2-6, with D perhaps being TRBD1 or TRBD2 (5 bases each). V dropped 6 bases and J dropped 0 bases, with 15 bases sitting between them. The CDR3 is 17 residues long. Germline values: CDR1 MDHEN, CDR2 SYDVKM. CDR3 coding DNA: TGTGCCAGCAGCTCCGGGACGGACCTCTCTGGGGCCAACGTCCTGACTTTC. It specifies CASSSGTDLSGANVLTF.

The chain combines TRBV6-5 with TRBJ2-2; D is possibly TRBD2 (5 bases). The germline gives CDR1 MNHEY, CDR2 SVGAGI. This CDR3 spans 17 amino acids. Trimming cost V 6 bases and J 3 bases, with 20 bases left between them. The chain's CDR3 is CASSRLLLGGHTGELFF. CDR3 bases: TGTGCCAGCAGCCGACTGCTTTTAGGAGGACACACCGGGGAGCTGTTTTTT.

This clonotype was detected a few times. The chain employs TRBV20-1 and TRBJ2-2, with a weak D call TRBD2 (6 bases). CDR3 length: 16 residues. Trimming took 0 bases from V and 1 from J, leaving 12 bases between them. Germline V CDR1 and CDR2: DFQATT, SNEGSKA (reference sequence). The CDR3 DNA reads as TGCAGTGCTAGAGATGCGTCGGGGGAGAACACCGGGGAGCTGTTTTTT. Protein: CSARDASGENTGELFF.

The chain combines TRBV2 with TRBJ2-5; D ambiguous. This CDR3 comprises 14 residues. Trimming pared 7 bases from V and 5 bases from J, leaving 17 bases between. The germline V gene has CDR1 SNHLY and CDR2 FYNNEI. CDR3 loop: CASTIVSGPETQYF. The CDR3 DNA sequence: TGTGCCAGCACCATCGTCAGTGGGCCTGAGACCCAGTACTTC.